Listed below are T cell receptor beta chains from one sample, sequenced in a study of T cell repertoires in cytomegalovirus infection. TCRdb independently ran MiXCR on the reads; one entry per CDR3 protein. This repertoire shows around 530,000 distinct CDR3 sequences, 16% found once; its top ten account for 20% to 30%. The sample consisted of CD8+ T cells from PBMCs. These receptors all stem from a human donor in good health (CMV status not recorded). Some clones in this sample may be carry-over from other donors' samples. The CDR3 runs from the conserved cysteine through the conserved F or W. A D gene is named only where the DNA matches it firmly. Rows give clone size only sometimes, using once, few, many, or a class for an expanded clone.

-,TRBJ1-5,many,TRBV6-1,TGTGCCAGCAGTGAAGGGTGGGGCAGCGGACAGCCCCAGCATTTT,CASSEGWGSGQPQHF
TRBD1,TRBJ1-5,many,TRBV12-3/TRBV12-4,TGTGCCAGCAGTCGTGACAGGGGGCTTCAGCCCCAGCATTTT,CASSRDRGLQPQHF
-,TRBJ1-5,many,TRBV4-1,TGCGCCAGCAGCCAATTCAGGATTCTAAATCAGCCCCAGCATTTT,CASSQFRILNQPQHF
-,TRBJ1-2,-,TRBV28,TGTGCCAGCGGTCCACAGCGATTAAACTATGGCTACACCTTC,CASGPQRLNYGYTF
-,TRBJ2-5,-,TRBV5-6,TGTGCCAGCAGCTTCGCCCAGGGACAAGAGACCCAGTACTTC,CASSFAQGQETQYF
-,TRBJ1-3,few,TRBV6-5,TGTGCCAGCAGTTACTCGACTGGTCTAGGGAACACCATATATTTT,CASSYSTGLGNTIYF
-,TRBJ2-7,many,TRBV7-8,TGTGCCAGCAGCGTATTCGACAGGACCGTCTCCTACGAGCAGTACTTC,CASSVFDRTVSYEQYF
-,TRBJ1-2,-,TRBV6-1,TGTGCCAGCAGTGCTAGCCGGTTCATGAACTATGGCTACACCTTC,CASSASRFMNYGYTF
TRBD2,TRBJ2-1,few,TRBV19,TGTGCCAGTAGTCCCCAAGCGGGAAGGAGTGATGAGCAGTTCTTC,CASSPQAGRSDEQFF
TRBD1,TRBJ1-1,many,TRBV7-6,TGTGCCAGCAGCTTTGGACAGGGAAAAACTGAAGCTTTCTTT,CASSFGQGKTEAFF
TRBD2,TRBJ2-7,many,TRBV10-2,TGCGCCAGCACTAAGCGGGAGAACGACGAGCAGTACTTC,CASTKRENDEQYF
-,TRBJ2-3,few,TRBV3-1,TGTGCCAGCAGCCAAGATCCAGGGGATGGAGATACGCAGTATTTT,CASSQDPGDGDTQYF
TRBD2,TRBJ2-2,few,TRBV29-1,TGCAGCGTTGAAGATCCCCTAGCGGGGAACACCGGGGAGCTGTTTTTT,CSVEDPLAGNTGELFF
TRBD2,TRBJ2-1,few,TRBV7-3,TGTGCCAGCAGCACCTTAGCGGGAGGGTACAATGAGCAGTTCTTC,CASSTLAGGYNEQFF
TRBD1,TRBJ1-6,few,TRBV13,TGTGCCAGCAGCTTAGGCTCGGGACAGGGGCGATCACCCCTCCACTTT,CASSLGSGQGRSPLHF